The source of this T cell receptor (beta chain) is a study of CD8+ T cells in alopecia areata. About the study: A regimen of oral tofacitinib, 5 to 10 mg twice daily, was given to treated patients. Study findings and constraints: Links between baseline CD8+ expansion and response need larger treated cohorts. In blood and scalp, many expanded lesional clones persisted during tofacitinib.

As to treatment: oral pan-JAK inhibitor, 5-10 mg twice daily. PBMCs provided sorted CD4+ and CD8+ T cells. In the case of this clone: Its antigen is still unknown.

Reverse transcribed after extraction, RNA yielded cDNA as the sequencing template. Sequenced by immunoSEQ multiplex PCR; TCRdb stores in-frame clones only, minus some. The sample contains 150,000 to 200,000 clones, around three fifths of which appear only once. Germline loops: CDR1 MGHRA, CDR2 YSYEKL. CDR3 length: 14 residues. V lost 1 base and J lost 4, with 9 bases in between. This sequence joins TRBV4-1 and TRBJ2-3; tentatively, D is TRBD2 (5 bases). The sequence was obtained from a human donor with alopecia areata. Sequencing was performed on CD4+ T cells sorted from blood, taken at week 4, from a patient treated with tofacitinib. The CDR3 DNA is TGCGCCAGCAGCCAAGGGGGAGTGGCAGATACGCAGTATTTT. Encoded protein: CASSQGGVADTQYF.